Each of the 29 T cell receptor beta chains below was sequenced from the same sample in a study of T cells in Graves' hyperthyroidism and ophthalmopathy. The TCR beta CDR3 regions underwent amplification using RNA transcripts as the source. The TCR CDR3 was amplified in a first-round RT-PCR using the HTBI primer set. TCRdb reprocessed the multiplex PCR reads with MiXCR, giving one entry per CDR3 protein. This table has approximately 870,000 distinct CDR3 sequences, about 38% appearing once. Sequenced input: blood. The receptors here all came from a man aged 18 to 29 with Graves' hyperthyroidism.

This clonotype was recorded a few times. DNA for the CDR3: TGCAGTGCTAGAGATCTTCGTGCGGAGGATGCAACTAATGAAAAACTGTTTTTT. Translating gives CSARDLRAEDATNEKLFF. This chain joins TRBV20-1 and TRBJ1-4; no definite D call. The CDR3 contains 18 residues. V was cut by 0 bases and J by 0 bases, with 17 bases left in between. Looked up from germline, CDR1 is DFQATT and CDR2 is SNEGSKA (reference sequence).

This clonotype was detected a few times. This chain uses TRBV4-1 with TRBJ2-5; 7 bases line up with TRBD2. V dropped 2 bases and J dropped 2; count of bases not matched to a gene: 2. Per germline, CDR1 MGHRA and CDR2 YSYEKL. This CDR3 region has 14 residues. CDR3: CASSQPGLQETQYF. In DNA, the CDR3 is TGCGCCAGCAGCCAACCGGGACTACAAGAGACCCAGTACTTC.

V and J are TRBV12-3 or TRBV12-4 and TRBJ2-5; possible D gene TRBD1, 5 bases. Trimming shortened V by 7 bases and J by 2 bases, and 14 bases separated the two germline ends. This CDR3 has 14 amino acids. CDR3 sequence reads: CASNFLGPQETQYF. In DNA form, the CDR3 reads TGTGCCAGCAATTTTCTGGGGCCTCAAGAGACCCAGTACTTC.

This clonotype was counted at least ten times. This chain connects TRBV19 to TRBJ1-1, with D unclear. V lost 4 bases and J 1 base, leaving 7 bases between the germline ends. Germline-derived CDR1 and CDR2 are LNHDA and SQIVND (reference sequence). CDR3 length equals 13 residues. This CDR3 reads CASSSGTNTEAFF. In nucleotides, the CDR3 is TGTGCCAGTAGTAGCGGAACGAACACTGAAGCTTTCTTT.

This clonotype turned up a few times. The genes are TRBV7-6 and TRBJ2-5; possibly TRBD1 for D (6 bases). Germline CDR1 and CDR2: SGHVS and FNYEAQ. The CDR3 loop spans 14 amino acids. Trimming removed 6 bases from V and 5 bases from J, with 16 bases in between. The CDR3 nucleotides read TGTGCCAGCAGTTTTTCAGGGGAGCGGGAGACCCAGTACTTC. This gives the protein CASSFSGERETQYF.

This clonotype was observed many times. The chain employs TRBV29-1 and TRBJ1-1; TRBD1 is a possible D gene (6 bases). The germline V gene has CDR1 SQVTM and CDR2 ANQGSEA. Between the trimmed V and J ends, which lost 7 bases and 11 bases, there was a span of 17 bases. The CDR3 is 11 residues long. This CDR3 reads CSGTGLFGAFF. CDR3 coding DNA: TGCAGCGGTACAGGGTTATTCGGGGCTTTCTTT. The full variable domain, completed using reference TRBV29-1 and TRBJ1-1, is SAVISQKPSRDICQRGTSLTIQCQVDSQVTMMFWYRQQPGQSLTLIATANQGSEATYESGFVIDKFPISRPNLTFSTLTVSNMSPEDSSIYLCSGTGLFGAFFGQGTRLTVV.

This clonotype was counted a few times. The V call is TRBV4-2, the J call TRBJ1-2; D may be TRBD1 (5 bases). Deletions cut 0 bases from V and 4 bases from J, with 12 bases between. There are 15 residues in the CDR3. Per the germline V gene, CDR1 is LGHNA and CDR2 is YNFKEQ. The CDR3 coding sequence is TGTGCCAGCAGCCAAGATAGACAGATCACCTATGGCTACACCTTC. This sequence encodes CASSQDRQITYGYTF.

The chain joins TRBV2 to TRBJ1-2; TRBD1 matches 8 bases. CDR1 is SNHLY, CDR2 FYNNEI, per germline. With V trimmed by 5 bases and J by 8 bases, 13 bases remained unmatched. The CDR3 spans 15 residues. CDR3: CASSYWGQASSGYTF. DNA for the CDR3: TGTGCCAGCAGTTACTGGGGACAGGCGAGTTCCGGCTACACCTTC.

This clonotype was counted a few times. V usage is TRBV19 and J usage is TRBJ2-6; TRBD1 is a possible D gene (6 bases). The CDR3 has 17 residues. CDR1 is LNHDA, CDR2 SQIVND, per germline (reference sequence). The V gene lost 5 bases and the J gene lost 2 bases, with 16 bases spanning the gap. The CDR3 reads CASSSFSGGTGANVLTF. CDR3 DNA sequence: TGTGCCAGTAGTTCTTTTAGTGGGGGCACTGGGGCCAACGTCCTGACTTTC.

This clonotype was seen at least ten times. This chain connects TRBV12-3 or TRBV12-4 to TRBJ2-5, with D perhaps TRBD2 (6 bases). The germline V and J ends were trimmed by 5 bases and 6 bases, with 13 bases remaining between them. This CDR3 contains 13 residues. The CDR3 DNA follows: TGTGCCAGCAGTGAACTAGCATCGCAGACCCAGTACTTC. Residues: CASSELASQTQYF.

In its sample, this clonotype was seen a few times. At one end the junction does not follow the germline gene, possibly because of a read error. This chain uses TRBV29-1 with TRBJ2-5; the match to TRBD1 covers 8 bases. CDR1 SQVTM and CDR2 ANQGSEA come from the germline V gene. CDR3 length: 14 residues. The DNA for the CDR3 is TGCAGCGTTGCTCTCGGACAGGGACAAGGGACCCAGTACTTC. It specifies CSVALGQGQGTQYF.

This clonotype was observed at least ten times. The chain is built from TRBV7-2 and TRBJ1-1; D is perhaps TRBD1 (5 bases). With 2 bases removed from V and 7 bases from J, the gap between germline ends came to 17 bases. This CDR3 contains 15 residues. CDR1 and CDR2 from the germline V gene are SGHTA and FQGNSA. Here the CDR3 reads CASSLSVAGYREAFF. In nucleotides, the CDR3 is TGTGCCAGCAGCTTAAGCGTCGCAGGGTACCGTGAAGCTTTCTTT.

In DNA, the CDR3 is TGTGCCAGCACCCACAGGGGGGGGGGCGGGGAGCTGTTTTTT. Its translation is CASTHRGGGGELFF. The chain links TRBV6-4 to TRBJ2-2, with D perhaps matching TRBD1 (8 bases). V was cut by 7 bases and J by 7 bases, with 16 bases left in between. Germline V gene data show CDR1 as MRHNA and CDR2 as SNTAGT. The CDR3 sequence is 14 residues long.

In regard to this clonotype: Sequence at one end of the junction differs from germline and may be a read error. The CDR3 DNA sequence: TGTGTCAGCAGCTTAATGAGTAACTATGGCTACACCTTC. This translates into CVSSLMSNYGYTF. The rearrangement joins TRBV7-2 to TRBJ1-2; D uncertain. The CDR3 extends over 13 amino acids. Germline CDR1 and CDR2: SGHTA and FQGNSA.

In regard to this clonotype: A much larger clone lies one base from this, so it may be a read error. The chain combines TRBV5-1 with TRBJ1-1, with D possibly being TRBD1 (5 bases). Between the trimmed V and J ends, which lost 3 bases and 4 bases, there was a span of 16 bases. CDR3 size: 15 residues. Germline assignment: CDR1 SGHRS and CDR2 YFSETQ. The CDR3 reads CASSSEGPRGTEAFF. DNA of the CDR3: TGCGCCAGCAGCTCGGAGGGACCAAGAGGCACTGAAGCTTTCTTT. The full variable domain, completed using reference TRBV5-1 and TRBJ1-1, is KAGVTQTPRYLIKTRGQQVTLSCSPISGHRSVSWYQQTPGQGLQFLFEYFSETQRNKGNFPGRFSGRQFSNSRSEMNVSTLELGDSALYLCASSSEGPRGTEAFFGQGTRLTVV.

The rearrangement uses TRBV5-1 and TRBJ1-1; D is unresolved. CDR1 and CDR2 from the germline V gene are SGHRS and YFSETQ. This CDR3 comprises 15 residues. V dropped 7 bases and J dropped 0 bases, with 16 bases sitting between them. The CDR3 here is CASEDLGGVNTEAFF. The CDR3 bases are TGCGCCAGCGAGGATTTAGGAGGAGTGAACACTGAAGCTTTCTTT.

This clonotype occurred many times. DNA of the CDR3: TGTGCCAGCAGCAAAGGACAGGCGGACAATCAGCCCCAGCATTTT. Protein product: CASSKGQADNQPQHF. This chain links TRBV7-9 with TRBJ1-5, with 7 bases matching TRBD1. Germline V CDR1 and CDR2: SEHNR, FQNEAQ (reference sequence). The CDR3 covers 15 residues. V was clipped by 5 bases and J by 3 bases; unmatched bases: 7.

This clonotype was detected many times. The gene calls are TRBV7-9 and TRBJ2-7; perhaps D is TRBD1 or TRBD2 (6 bases each). This CDR3 has 13 amino acids. Per germline, CDR1 SEHNR and CDR2 FQNEAQ (reference sequence). V was clipped by 4 bases and J by 3 bases, with 10 bases between them. CDR3 DNA sequence: TGTGCCAGCAGCTACGGGGGCTACTACGAGCAGTACTTC. Encoded protein: CASSYGGYYEQYF.

This clonotype came up many times. The junction and the germline gene differ at one end; a read error may be behind it. The chain joins TRBV9 to TRBJ2-7; 11 bases line up with TRBD1. The CDR3 sequence is 12 residues long. CDR1 SGDLS and CDR2 YYNGEE come from the germline V gene. As DNA, the CDR3 is TGCGCCAGCAGTGGGACAGGGGGCGAGCAGTACTTC. Its protein is CASSGTGGEQYF. Using reference TRBV9 and TRBJ2-7 for the parts outside the CDR3, the full variable domain is DSGVTQTPKHLITATGQRVTLRCSPRSGDLSVYWYQQSLDQGLQFLIQYYNGEERAKGNILERFSAQQFPDLHSELNLSSLELGDSALYFCASSGTGGEQYFGPGTRLTVT.

The table lists this clonotype with many counts. This chain connects TRBV7-2 to TRBJ2-7, with 9 bases identical to TRBD2. CDR3 length equals 15 residues. The germline CDR1 and CDR2 sequences are SGHTA and FQGNSA. The ends lost 0 bases at V and 6 bases at J; junction bases unmatched: 6. The chain's CDR3 is CASSLAGTSTLEQYF. CDR3 nucleotides: TGTGCCAGCAGCTTAGCAGGGACTAGCACCCTCGAGCAGTACTTC.

The gene calls are TRBV25-1 and TRBJ2-5; D remains ambiguous. The CDR3 runs 13 residues. Germline V gives CDR1 MGHDK, CDR2 SYGVNS. V was trimmed by 1 base and J by 11 bases, leaving 14 bases between them. CDR3 coding DNA: TGTGCCAGCAGTGAATGGGCAAGTTCTCAGCAGTACTTC. It yields the protein CASSEWASSQQYF.

This clonotype was seen many times. The J gene is TRBJ1-6, the V gene TRBV7-8; TRBD1 agrees at 9 bases. V shed 6 bases and J 6 bases; nucleotides not matched to a gene: 6. The CDR3 runs to 15 residues. CDR1 is SGHVS, CDR2 FQNEAQ, per germline. CDR3 nucleotide sequence: TGTGCCAGCAGACTCGTACAGGGGGCTAATTCACCCCTCCACTTT. Translating gives CASRLVQGANSPLHF.

This clonotype came up many times. V and J are TRBV10-3 and TRBJ2-5; no definite D call. V lost 0 bases to trimming and J lost 5 bases, with 10 bases between them. Germline V gives CDR1 ENHRY, CDR2 SYGVKD. This CDR3 is 14 amino acids long. The CDR3 sequence is CAISESTDVETQYF. For the CDR3, the DNA is TGTGCCATCAGTGAGTCGACTGACGTGGAGACCCAGTACTTC.

This rearrangement joins TRBV6-5 to TRBJ2-7; unclear D gene. V lost 0 bases and J 13 bases, leaving 13 bases between the germline ends. CDR3 size: 12 residues. Germline-derived CDR1 and CDR2 are MNHEY and SVGAGI. CDR3 DNA: TGTGCCAGCAGTTACTCCGGTCCCCTGTCCTACTTC. It yields the protein CASSYSGPLSYF.

With respect to this clonotype: A junction end diverges from the germline sequence, so it may reflect a read error. The V and J genes are TRBV7-7 and TRBJ2-2; maybe TRBD2 (7 bases). Germline lookup yields CDR1 SSHAT and CDR2 FNYEAQ (reference sequence). The CDR3 has 15 residues. CDR3 coding DNA: TGTGCTAGCAGCTTAGGGGGGGCGCCGGTCGGGGAGCTGTTTTTT. Its protein is CASSLGGAPVGELFF.

This clonotype was seen just once. A read error may explain this, as a much larger clone is one base away. This sequence joins TRBV7-9 and TRBJ1-4; 9 nucleotides line up with TRBD1. The length of the CDR3 is 12 residues. Germline V gene data show CDR1 as SEHNR and CDR2 as FQNEAQ (reference sequence). The CDR3 nucleotides read TGCGCCAGCAGCTCGGGACAGGGCACGCTGTTTTTT. Its translation: CASSSGQGTLFF.

The V and J genes are TRBV12-3 or TRBV12-4 and TRBJ1-2; 7 bases are a match to TRBD1. V lost 6 bases to trimming and J lost 4 bases; unmatched junction nucleotides: 5. The CDR3 totals 13 residues. In DNA form, the CDR3 reads TGTGCCAGCAGCACAGGGGACCGCTATGGCTACACCTTC. As protein: CASSTGDRYGYTF.

As DNA, the CDR3 is TGTGCCACCAGCAGTCTGGGACAGACGAACACTGAAGCTTTCTTT. Its translation: CATSSLGQTNTEAFF. This chain joins TRBV15 and TRBJ1-1; TRBD1 aligns across 7 bases. The CDR3 runs to 15 residues. Germline-derived CDR1 and CDR2 are LNHNV and YYDKDF (reference sequence). Trimming removed 3 bases from V and 1 base from J; junction bases left unmatched: 5.

The chain links TRBV12-3 or TRBV12-4 to TRBJ1-5; possible D gene TRBD1, 5 bases. The CDR3 contains 13 residues. Trimming pared 5 bases from V and 4 bases from J, leaving 9 bases between. Here the CDR3 reads CASSGATNQPQHF. Written as DNA, the CDR3 is TGTGCCAGCAGTGGGGCAACAAATCAGCCCCAGCATTTT.